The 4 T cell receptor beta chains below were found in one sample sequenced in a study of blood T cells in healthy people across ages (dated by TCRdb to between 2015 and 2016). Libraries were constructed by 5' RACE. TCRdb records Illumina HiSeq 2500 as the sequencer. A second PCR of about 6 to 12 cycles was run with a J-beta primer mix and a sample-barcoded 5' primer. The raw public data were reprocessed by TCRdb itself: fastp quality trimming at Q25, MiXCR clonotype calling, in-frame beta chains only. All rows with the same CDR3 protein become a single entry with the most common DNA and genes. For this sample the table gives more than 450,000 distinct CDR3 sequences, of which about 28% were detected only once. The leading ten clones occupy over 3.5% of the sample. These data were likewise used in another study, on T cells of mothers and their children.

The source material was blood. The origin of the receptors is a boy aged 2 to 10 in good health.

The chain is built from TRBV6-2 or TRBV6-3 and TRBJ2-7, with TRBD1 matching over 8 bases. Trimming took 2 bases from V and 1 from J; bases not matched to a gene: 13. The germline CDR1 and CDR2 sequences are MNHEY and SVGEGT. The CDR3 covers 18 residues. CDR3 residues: CASSYRRSRDRMSYEQYF. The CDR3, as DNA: TGTGCCAGCAGTTACCGTCGGTCTCGGGACAGGATGTCCTACGAGCAGTACTTC.

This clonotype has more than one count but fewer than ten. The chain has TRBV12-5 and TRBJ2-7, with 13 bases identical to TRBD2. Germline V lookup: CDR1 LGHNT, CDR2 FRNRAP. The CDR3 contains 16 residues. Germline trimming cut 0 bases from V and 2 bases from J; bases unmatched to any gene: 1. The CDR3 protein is CASGLVLAGGPYEQYF. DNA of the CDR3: TGTGCTAGTGGTTTGGTACTAGCGGGAGGGCCCTACGAGCAGTACTTC.

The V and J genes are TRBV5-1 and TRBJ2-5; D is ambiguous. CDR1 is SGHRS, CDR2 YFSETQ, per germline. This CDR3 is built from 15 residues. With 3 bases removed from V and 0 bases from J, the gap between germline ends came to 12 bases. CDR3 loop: CASSYRRPDQETQYF. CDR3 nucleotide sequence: TGCGCCAGCAGCTACCGCAGACCAGACCAAGAGACCCAGTACTTC.

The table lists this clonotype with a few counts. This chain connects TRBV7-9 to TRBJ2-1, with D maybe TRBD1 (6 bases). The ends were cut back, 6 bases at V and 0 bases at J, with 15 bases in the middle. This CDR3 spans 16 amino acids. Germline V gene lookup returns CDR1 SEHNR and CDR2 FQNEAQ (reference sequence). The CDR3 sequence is CASRYTGTSSYNEQFF. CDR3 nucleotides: TGTGCCAGCAGATATACCGGGACAAGCTCCTACAATGAGCAGTTCTTC.